This TCR beta chain emerged from a study of blood T cell repertoires in COVID-19. Cohorts were assigned according to the clinical history that participants reported. Cohort 3 recovery required two negative PCRs, clearance, or symptom resolution. Measured with immunoSEQ multiplex PCR; TCRdb has only the in-frame clones, and not every one. The table includes 200,000 to 250,000 clones, approximately 85% detected once. Germline CDR1 is PRHDT and CDR2 is FYEKMQ (reference sequence). The CDR3 covers 15 residues. J lost 6 bases, V lost 0 bases, and 6 bases had no gene match. This receptor was taken from a woman between 45 and 65 years old who had recovered from COVID-19. The chain is built from TRBV13 and TRBJ2-7; 9 positions agree with TRBD1. Material for sequencing was PBMCs or T cells enriched from blood (not recorded which). The CDR3 DNA follows: TGTGCCAGCAGCTTAGGGGGACAGGGTTCCACCGAGCAGTACTTC. It yields the protein CASSLGGQGSTEQYF.